This T cell receptor (beta chain) was captured by sequencing in a study of identical twins. Germline loops: CDR1 SEHNR, CDR2 FQNEAQ (reference sequence). The CDR3 is made up of 16 amino acids. V was clipped by 6 bases and J by 5 bases, with 22 bases between them. The table lists this clonotype with a few counts. TCRdb re-called the 5' RACE reads with MiXCR, one entry per CDR3 protein. The data contain about 890,000 distinct CDR3 sequences, around 12% of them singletons. These data are also associated with another study on yellow fever vaccine responses in identical twins.

This receptor was taken from a woman younger than 35 in good health. The sample was PBMCs. V is TRBV7-9 and J is TRBJ2-5; tentatively, D is TRBD2 (6 bases). The CDR3 DNA follows: TGTGCCAGCAGACCGAGGACTACTCCGTTCCTTGAGACCCAGTACTTC. Protein product: CASRPRTTPFLETQYF.